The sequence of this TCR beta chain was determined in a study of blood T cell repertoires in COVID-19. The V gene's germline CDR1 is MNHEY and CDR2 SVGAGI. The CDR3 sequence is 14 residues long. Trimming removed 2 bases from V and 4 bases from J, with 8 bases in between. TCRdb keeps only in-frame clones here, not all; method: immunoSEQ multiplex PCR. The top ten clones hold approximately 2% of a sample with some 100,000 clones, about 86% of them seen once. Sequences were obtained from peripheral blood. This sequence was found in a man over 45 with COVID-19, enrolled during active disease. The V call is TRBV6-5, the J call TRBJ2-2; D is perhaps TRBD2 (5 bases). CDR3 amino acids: CASSYGGFTGELFF. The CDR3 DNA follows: TGTGCCAGCAGTTACGGAGGTTTCACCGGGGAGCTGTTTTTT.